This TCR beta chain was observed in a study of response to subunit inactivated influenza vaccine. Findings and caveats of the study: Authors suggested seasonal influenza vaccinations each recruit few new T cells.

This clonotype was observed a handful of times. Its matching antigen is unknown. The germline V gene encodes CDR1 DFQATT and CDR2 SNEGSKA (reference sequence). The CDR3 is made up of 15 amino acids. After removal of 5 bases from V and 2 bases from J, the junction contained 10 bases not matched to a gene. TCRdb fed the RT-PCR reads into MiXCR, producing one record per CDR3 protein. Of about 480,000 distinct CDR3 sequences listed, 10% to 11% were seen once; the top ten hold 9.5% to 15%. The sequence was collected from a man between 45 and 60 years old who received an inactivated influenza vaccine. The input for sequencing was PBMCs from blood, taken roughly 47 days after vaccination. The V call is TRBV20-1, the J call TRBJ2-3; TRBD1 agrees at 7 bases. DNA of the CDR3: TGCAGTGCTGAGCCCAGACAGGGTCTCACAGATACGCAGTATTTT. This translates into CSAEPRQGLTDTQYF.